The 28 T cell receptor beta chains given below trace back to one sample, sequenced in a study of blood T cell repertoires in COVID-19. Assay used: immunoSEQ multiplex PCR; TCRdb lists only in-frame clones, some missing. The sample records roughly 410,000 clones, around 91% being singletons. The sequenced material came from peripheral blood. The receptor source for this set is a woman aged 40 to 55 with COVID-19, enrolled during active disease.

The rearrangement joins TRBV25-1 to TRBJ1-2; TRBD1 matches at 9 bases. Germline loops: CDR1 MGHDK, CDR2 SYGVNS. The length of the CDR3 is 14 residues. Germline trimming cut 8 bases from V and 2 bases from J; bases unmatched to any gene: 6. The CDR3 is CASRGTGGNYGYTF. DNA for the CDR3: TGTGCCAGCCGCGGAACAGGGGGCAACTATGGCTACACCTTC.

The chain recombines TRBV3-1 (or the pseudogene TRBV3-2) with TRBJ2-7; TRBD2 agrees at 8 bases. Trimming removed 3 bases from V and 4 bases from J; junction bases left unmatched: 11. CDR3 length: 16 residues. The germline gives CDR1 LGHDT, CDR2 YNNKEL (reference sequence). Here the CDR3 reads CASSQGGGAGEYEQYF. The CDR3 DNA is TGTGCCAGCAGCCAGGGGGGAGGAGCGGGAGAGTACGAGCAGTACTTC.

This chain connects TRBV2 to TRBJ2-2; D is undetermined. This CDR3 is built from 13 residues. Germline CDR1 SNHLY, CDR2 FYNNEI. Between the trimmed V and J ends, which lost 7 bases and 1 base, there was a span of 7 bases. The CDR3 DNA reads as TGTGCCAGCACTCGACAGAACACCGGGGAGCTGTTTTTT. It specifies CASTRQNTGELFF.

The chain combines TRBV9 with TRBJ2-3, with D unresolved. Germline V CDR1 and CDR2: SGDLS, YYNGEE. V lost 3 bases to trimming and J lost 5 bases, with 7 bases between them. The CDR3 covers 12 residues. CDR3 sequence reads: CASSGQLDTQYF. DNA of the CDR3: TGTGCCAGCAGCGGGCAGTTAGATACGCAGTATTTT.

The rearrangement joins TRBV11-3 to TRBJ2-7; D is possibly TRBD2 (5 bases). Germline V CDR1 and CDR2: SGHNT, YENEEA. The CDR3 contains 15 residues. The V and J ends lost 0 bases and 3 bases respectively, with 12 bases between them. This CDR3 reads CASSLEWGENYEQYF. CDR3 nucleotides: TGTGCCAGCAGCTTAGAGTGGGGAGAAAACTACGAGCAGTACTTC.

The genes are TRBV6-5 and TRBJ2-1, with D possibly being TRBD2 (6 bases). CDR1 is MNHEY, CDR2 SVGAGI, per germline. Trimming cost V 0 bases and J 4 bases, with 13 bases left between them. This CDR3 has 16 residues. The CDR3 coding sequence is TGTGCCAGCAGTTACTCTTGGGACTCCCCATACAATGAGCAGTTCTTC. Protein sequence: CASSYSWDSPYNEQFF.

The CDR3: CAISEWGLAGNTGELFF. In DNA form, the CDR3 reads TGTGCCATCAGTGAGTGGGGACTAGCGGGGAACACCGGGGAGCTGTTTTTT. The rearrangement uses TRBV10-3 and TRBJ2-2; 12 positions agree with TRBD2. The junction had 1 base not matched to a gene; V was cut back by 1 base and J by 1 base. Germline V CDR1 and CDR2: ENHRY, SYGVKD. The CDR3 is 17 amino acids.

This clone was detected only a few times. The chain carries TRBV28 and TRBJ1-1; D not resolved. Trimming removed 0 bases from V and 4 bases from J, with 18 bases in between. Germline V gene lookup returns CDR1 MDHEN and CDR2 SYDVKM. This CDR3 has 17 amino acids. Here the CDR3 reads CASSLWTGRRVGTEAFF. Here the CDR3 DNA reads TGTGCCAGCAGTTTATGGACCGGCCGACGGGTTGGCACTGAAGCTTTCTTT.

This chain connects TRBV7-2 to TRBJ1-5, with TRBD1 matching 8 bases. The junction had 11 bases not matched to a gene; V was cut back by 5 bases and J by 8 bases. CDR1 is SGHTA and CDR2 is FQGNSA in the germline V gene. This CDR3 has 15 amino acids. For the CDR3, the DNA is TGTGCCAGCAGCCTCCAAGGACAGGGAGAAGAGCCCCAGCATTTT. It translates to CASSLQGQGEEPQHF.

The chain carries TRBV5-1 and TRBJ2-7; 7 bases are shared with TRBD2. With V trimmed by 0 bases and J by 3 bases, 6 bases remained unmatched. Germline CDR1 SGHRS, CDR2 YFSETQ. The CDR3 is 15 residues long. The CDR3 coding sequence is TGCGCCAGCAGCTTGGGGGAGGGACTAATCTACGAGCAGTACTTC. It specifies CASSLGEGLIYEQYF.

This CDR3 reads CASSGGGGANTGELFF. The CDR3 DNA is TGTGCCAGCAGCGGGGGGGGCGGGGCGAACACCGGGGAGCTGTTTTTT. The V gene is TRBV5-4, the J gene TRBJ2-2; D is perhaps TRBD2 (7 bases). The CDR3 has 16 residues. Trimming stripped 4 bases from V and 0 bases from J, with 13 bases between. Germline V lookup: CDR1 SGHNT, CDR2 YYREEE (reference sequence).

J is TRBJ1-5 and V is TRBV28, with D hard to call. The germline V gene has CDR1 MDHEN and CDR2 SYDVKM. The ends were cut back, 3 bases at V and 1 base at J, with 7 bases in the middle. The CDR3 extends over 14 amino acids. The chain's CDR3 is CASSFGPSNQPQHF. In DNA form, the CDR3 reads TGTGCCAGCAGTTTCGGTCCCAGCAATCAGCCCCAGCATTTT. Full variable domain (rest looked up from reference TRBV28 and TRBJ1-5): DVKVTQSSRYLVKRTGEKVFLECVQDMDHENMFWYRQDPGLGLRLIYFSYDVKMKEKGDIPEGYSVSREKKERFSLILESASTNQTSMYLCASSFGPSNQPQHFGDGTRLSIL.

The rearrangement links TRBV13 to TRBJ1-2; 8 positions match TRBD1. The germline V gene has CDR1 PRHDT and CDR2 FYEKMQ (reference sequence). This CDR3 comprises 16 residues. V was clipped by 2 bases and J by 8 bases; unmatched bases: 13. For the CDR3, the DNA is TGTGCCAGCAGCTTAAAAGTCAGGGGGCGAATTGGGGGCTACACCTTC. Amino acid sequence: CASSLKVRGRIGGYTF.

This clone has just a few counts. Other DNA variants within this sample encode the same CDR3. This rearrangement joins TRBV5-4 to TRBJ1-4; a weak D match, TRBD1 (5 bases). The CDR3 consists of 14 residues. V was clipped by 4 bases and J by 8 bases, with 15 bases between them. Germline lookup yields CDR1 SGHNT and CDR2 YYREEE (reference sequence). Written as DNA, the CDR3 is TGTGCCAGCAGCCCCAGGCAGGGTGGGGAAAAACTGTTTTTT. Its translation: CASSPRQGGEKLFF.

V usage is TRBV5-1 and J usage is TRBJ1-2; possibly TRBD1 for D (5 bases). This CDR3 region has 15 residues. Germline V gives CDR1 SGHRS, CDR2 YFSETQ. The V end lost 0 bases, the J end lost 6 bases, and 15 bases lay between the germline ends. CDR3 loop: CASSLDGRGGDGYTF. DNA for the CDR3: TGCGCCAGCAGCTTGGATGGTCGGGGGGGAGATGGCTACACCTTC.

The chain combines TRBV6-2 or TRBV6-3 with TRBJ2-5, with 12 positions matching TRBD2. Germline-derived CDR1 and CDR2 are MNHEY and SVGEGT. This CDR3 comprises 18 residues. V was clipped by 2 bases and J by 0 bases; unmatched bases: 7. The CDR3 is CASSYGLAGGPHQETQYF. CDR3 in DNA: TGTGCCAGCAGTTACGGTCTAGCGGGGGGGCCCCACCAAGAGACCCAGTACTTC.

The gene calls are TRBV5-1 and TRBJ1-2, with D tentatively TRBD1 (5 bases). V dropped 0 bases and J dropped 0 bases, with 9 bases sitting between them. The CDR3 is made up of 15 amino acids. Germline V gene data show CDR1 as SGHRS and CDR2 as YFSETQ. CDR3 residues: CASSLGPGSNYGYTF. CDR3 nucleotide sequence: TGCGCCAGCAGCTTGGGGCCAGGGTCTAACTATGGCTACACCTTC.

The V gene is TRBV6-5, the J gene TRBJ1-4; D is ambiguous. This CDR3 region has 14 residues. CDR1 and CDR2 (germline): MNHEY, SVGAGI. Trimming pared 0 bases from V and 11 bases from J, leaving 13 bases between. As DNA, the CDR3 is TGTGCCAGCAGTTACTCGAGGAATCCGGCGAAACTGTTTTTT. This codes for CASSYSRNPAKLFF.

This chain connects TRBV7-2 to TRBJ2-3; tentatively, D is TRBD2 (6 bases). V was shortened by 4 bases and J by 0 bases, with 14 bases between the two germline ends. Germline CDR1 SGHTA, CDR2 FQGNSA. The CDR3 consists of 16 residues. The DNA for the CDR3 is TGTGCCAGCAGCTACCGGGGGTGGGGGAGCACAGATACGCAGTATTTT. Translating it yields CASSYRGWGSTDTQYF.

V gene TRBV28 combines with J gene TRBJ2-5, with TRBD1 as a possible D gene (6 bases). Germline lookup yields CDR1 MDHEN and CDR2 SYDVKM. V gave up 6 bases and J gave up 4 bases, with 15 bases separating them. The CDR3 is 14 residues long. Here the CDR3 DNA reads TGTGCCAGCAGATTCTCGACAGGAGGAGAGACCCAGTACTTC. Protein product: CASRFSTGGETQYF.

In its sample, this clone was seen a few times. The J gene is TRBJ2-7, the V gene TRBV29-1; the D gene is possibly TRBD2 (6 bases). The CDR3 spans 14 residues. Germline V gene data show CDR1 as SQVTM and CDR2 as ANQGSEA. V dropped 4 bases and J dropped 1 base, with 14 bases sitting between them. The CDR3 DNA reads as TGCAGCGTTGCCTCGTCACTAGCTTCCTACGAGCAGTACTTC. It encodes CSVASSLASYEQYF.

The chain is built from TRBV28 and TRBJ2-7; TRBD2 matches 9 bases. Germline CDR1 reads MDHEN; CDR2 reads SYDVKM. This CDR3 region has 12 residues. The trim removed 6 bases at V and 5 bases at J, leaving 2 bases unmatched. Here the CDR3 reads CASRGGGDEQYF. In DNA, the CDR3 is TGTGCCAGCAGAGGCGGGGGGGACGAGCAGTACTTC.

The chain combines TRBV3-1 (or the pseudogene TRBV3-2) with TRBJ2-7; TRBD2 agrees at 10 bases. The germline gives CDR1 LGHDT, CDR2 YNNKEL (reference sequence). V was clipped by 5 bases and J by 5 bases; unmatched bases: 9. There are 15 residues in the CDR3. The CDR3 here is CASSSKGLAQNEQYF. The CDR3 DNA reads TGTGCCAGCAGCTCGAAGGGACTAGCGCAGAACGAGCAGTACTTC.

The J gene is TRBJ2-1, the V gene TRBV30, with 8 bases aligning to TRBD2. The CDR3 consists of 13 residues. In germline, CDR1 is GTSNPN, CDR2 SVGIG (reference sequence). V trimming: 4 bases; J trimming: 6 bases; junction bases outside the gene matches: 5. The CDR3 region is CAWTGTRTNEQFF. For the CDR3, the DNA is TGTGCCTGGACAGGGACTAGGACCAATGAGCAGTTCTTC.

This clone was seen once. The rearrangement links TRBV18 to TRBJ1-5; D perhaps matches TRBD1 (5 bases). The germline V gene has CDR1 KGHSH and CDR2 LQKENI. Trimming shortened V by 3 bases and J by 3 bases, and 21 bases separated the two germline ends. CDR3 length: 18 amino acids. CDR3 DNA: TGTGCCAGCTCACCCCATATATCGGCAGGGCGGGACAATCAGCCCCAGCATTTT. Protein sequence: CASSPHISAGRDNQPQHF.

The chain links TRBV27 to TRBJ2-1, with 11 bases that match TRBD2. The V gene end was trimmed by 5 bases and the J gene end by 3 bases; junction bases not matched to a gene: 6. The germline CDR1 and CDR2 sequences are MNHEY and SMNVEV (reference sequence). The CDR3 spans 16 residues. CDR3 bases: TGTGCCAGCAGTCGACAGGGACTAGCGGTCTACAATGAGCAGTTCTTC. The encoded protein is CASSRQGLAVYNEQFF.

The chain employs TRBV30 and TRBJ2-3, with 8 bases matching TRBD2. Trimming took 0 bases from V and 0 from J; bases not matched to a gene: 2. Germline lookup yields CDR1 GTSNPN and CDR2 SVGIG (reference sequence). The CDR3 is 15 residues long. The CDR3 here is CAWSVLAVSTDTQYF. The CDR3 nucleotides read TGTGCCTGGAGTGTACTAGCGGTTAGCACAGATACGCAGTATTTT.

The chain has TRBV2 and TRBJ2-1, with D perhaps matching TRBD2 (6 bases). Deletions cut 6 bases from V and 4 bases from J, with 16 bases between. The V gene's germline CDR1 is SNHLY and CDR2 FYNNEI. The CDR3 sequence is 15 residues long. Written as DNA, the CDR3 is TGTGCCAGCAGCGGGGTGGGGGGTATGTACAATGAGCAGTTCTTC. Translation gives CASSGVGGMYNEQFF.